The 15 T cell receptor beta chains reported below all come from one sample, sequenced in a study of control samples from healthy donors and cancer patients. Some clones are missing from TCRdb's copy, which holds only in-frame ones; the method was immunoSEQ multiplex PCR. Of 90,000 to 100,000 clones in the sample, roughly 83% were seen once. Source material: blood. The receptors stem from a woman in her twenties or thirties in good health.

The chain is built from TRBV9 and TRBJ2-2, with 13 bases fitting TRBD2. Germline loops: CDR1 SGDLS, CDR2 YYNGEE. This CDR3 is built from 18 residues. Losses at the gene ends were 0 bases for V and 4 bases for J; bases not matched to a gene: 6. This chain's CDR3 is CASSVGLLAGGLTGELFF. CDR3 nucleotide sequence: TGTGCCAGCAGCGTAGGATTACTAGCGGGGGGGCTCACCGGGGAGCTGTTTTTT. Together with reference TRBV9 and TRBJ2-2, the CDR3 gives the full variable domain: DSGVTQTPKHLITATGQRVTLRCSPRSGDLSVYWYQQSLDQGLQFLIQYYNGEERAKGNILERFSAQQFPDLHSELNLSSLELGDSALYFCASSVGLLAGGLTGELFFGEGSRLTVL.

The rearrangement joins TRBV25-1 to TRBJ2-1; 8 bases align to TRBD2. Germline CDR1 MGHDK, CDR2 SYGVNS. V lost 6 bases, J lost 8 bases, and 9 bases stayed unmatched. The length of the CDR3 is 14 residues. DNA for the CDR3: TGTGCCAGCAGGGACGGGGGGGCATTCCATGAGCAGTTCTTC. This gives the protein CASRDGGAFHEQFF.

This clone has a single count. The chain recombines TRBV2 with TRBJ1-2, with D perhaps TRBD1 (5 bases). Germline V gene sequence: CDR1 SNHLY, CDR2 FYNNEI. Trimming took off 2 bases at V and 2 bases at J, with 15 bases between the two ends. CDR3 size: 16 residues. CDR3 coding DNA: TGTGCCAGCAGTGAATCCTGGTCAGGGTTAAACTATGGCTACACCTTC. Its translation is CASSESWSGLNYGYTF. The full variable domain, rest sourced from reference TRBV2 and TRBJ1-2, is EPEVTQTPSHQVTQMGQEVILRCVPISNHLYFYWYRQILGQKVEFLVSFYNNEISEKSEIFDDQFSVERPDGSNFTLKIRSTKLEDSAMYFCASSESWSGLNYGYTFGSGTRLTVV.

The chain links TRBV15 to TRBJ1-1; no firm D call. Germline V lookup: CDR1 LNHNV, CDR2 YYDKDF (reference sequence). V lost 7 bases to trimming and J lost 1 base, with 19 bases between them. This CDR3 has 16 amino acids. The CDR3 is CATTARSEGRNTEAFF. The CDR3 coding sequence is TGTGCCACCACCGCCCGTTCCGAGGGCCGGAACACTGAAGCTTTCTTT.

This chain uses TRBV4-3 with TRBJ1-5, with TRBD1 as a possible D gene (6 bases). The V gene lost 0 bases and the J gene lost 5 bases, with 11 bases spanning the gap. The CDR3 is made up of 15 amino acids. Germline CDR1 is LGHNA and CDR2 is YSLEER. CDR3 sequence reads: CASSQDIRGYQPQHF. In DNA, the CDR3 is TGCGCCAGCAGCCAAGATATCAGGGGCTATCAGCCCCAGCATTTT.

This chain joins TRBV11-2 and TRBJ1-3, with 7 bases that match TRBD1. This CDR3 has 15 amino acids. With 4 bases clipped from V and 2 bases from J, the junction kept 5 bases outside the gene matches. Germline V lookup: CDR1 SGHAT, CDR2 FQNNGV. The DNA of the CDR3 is TGTGCCAGCAGCTCGACAGGGTTGACTGGAAACACCATATATTTT. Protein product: CASSSTGLTGNTIYF.

The CDR3 loop is CAWSGETSGGTYYNEQFF. CDR3 nucleotides: TGTGCCTGGAGCGGGGAGACTAGCGGGGGAACGTACTACAATGAGCAGTTCTTC. The chain has TRBV30 and TRBJ2-1, with TRBD2 matching 12 bases. CDR1 and CDR2 from the germline V gene are GTSNPN and SVGIG (reference sequence). The V segment lost 3 bases and the J segment 3 bases; nucleotides outside the gene matches: 12. The CDR3 loop spans 18 amino acids.

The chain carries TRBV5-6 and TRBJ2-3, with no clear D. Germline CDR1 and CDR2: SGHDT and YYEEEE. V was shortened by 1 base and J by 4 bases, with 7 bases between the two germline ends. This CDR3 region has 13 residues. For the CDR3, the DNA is TGTGCCAGCAGCTTGTTAGACGCAGATACGCAGTATTTT. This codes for CASSLLDADTQYF.

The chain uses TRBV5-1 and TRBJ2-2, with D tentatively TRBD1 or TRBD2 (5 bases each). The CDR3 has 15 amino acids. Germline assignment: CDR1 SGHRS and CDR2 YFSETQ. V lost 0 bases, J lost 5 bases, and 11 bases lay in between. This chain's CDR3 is CASSLGGVLTGELFF. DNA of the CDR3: TGCGCCAGCAGCTTGGGAGGGGTCTTAACCGGGGAGCTGTTTTTT.

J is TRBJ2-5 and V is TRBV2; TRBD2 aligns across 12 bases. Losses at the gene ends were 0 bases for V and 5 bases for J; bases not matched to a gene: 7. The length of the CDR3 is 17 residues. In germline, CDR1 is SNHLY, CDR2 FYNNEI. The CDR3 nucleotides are TGTGCCAGCAGTGAAGCCGTGACTAGCGGGGGACAGGAGACCCAGTACTTC. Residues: CASSEAVTSGGQETQYF.

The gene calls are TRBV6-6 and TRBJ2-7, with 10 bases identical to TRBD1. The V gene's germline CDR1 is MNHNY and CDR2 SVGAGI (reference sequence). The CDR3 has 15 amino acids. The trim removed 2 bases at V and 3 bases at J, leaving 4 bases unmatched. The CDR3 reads CASSYLGQGVYEQYF. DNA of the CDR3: TGTGCCAGCAGTTACCTTGGACAGGGGGTCTACGAGCAGTACTTC.

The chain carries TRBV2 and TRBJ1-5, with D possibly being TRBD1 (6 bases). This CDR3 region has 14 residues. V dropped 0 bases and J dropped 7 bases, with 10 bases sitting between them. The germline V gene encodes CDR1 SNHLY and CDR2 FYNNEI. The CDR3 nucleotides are TGTGCCAGCAGTGAAGCCAGGGGAGGGCAGCCCCAGCATTTT. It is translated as CASSEARGGQPQHF. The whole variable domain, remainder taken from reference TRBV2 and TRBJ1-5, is EPEVTQTPSHQVTQMGQEVILRCVPISNHLYFYWYRQILGQKVEFLVSFYNNEISEKSEIFDDQFSVERPDGSNFTLKIRSTKLEDSAMYFCASSEARGGQPQHFGDGTRLSIL.

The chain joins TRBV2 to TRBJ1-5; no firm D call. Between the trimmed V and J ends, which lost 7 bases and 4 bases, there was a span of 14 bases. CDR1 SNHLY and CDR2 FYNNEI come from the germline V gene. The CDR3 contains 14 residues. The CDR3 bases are TGTGCCAGCAACCGGCACCGAAAGAATCAGCCCCAGCATTTT. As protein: CASNRHRKNQPQHF. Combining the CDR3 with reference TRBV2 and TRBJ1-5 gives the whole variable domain EPEVTQTPSHQVTQMGQEVILRCVPISNHLYFYWYRQILGQKVEFLVSFYNNEISEKSEIFDDQFSVERPDGSNFTLKIRSTKLEDSAMYFCASNRHRKNQPQHFGDGTRLSIL.

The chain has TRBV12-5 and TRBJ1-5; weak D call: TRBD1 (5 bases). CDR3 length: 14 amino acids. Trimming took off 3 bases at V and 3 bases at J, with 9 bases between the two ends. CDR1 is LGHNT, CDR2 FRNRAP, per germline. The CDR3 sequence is CASGFRGTNQPQHF. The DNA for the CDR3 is TGTGCTAGTGGTTTTAGAGGGACCAATCAGCCCCAGCATTTT.

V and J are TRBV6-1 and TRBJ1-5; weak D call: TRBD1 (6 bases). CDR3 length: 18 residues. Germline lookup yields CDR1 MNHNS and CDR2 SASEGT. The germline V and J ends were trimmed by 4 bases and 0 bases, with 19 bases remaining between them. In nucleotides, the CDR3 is TGTGCCAGCAGTGCCAAGGGGCGGGGGGGCGGTAGCAATCAGCCCCAGCATTTT. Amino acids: CASSAKGRGGGSNQPQHF.